Below are 21 T cell receptor beta chains sequenced from a single sample in a study of CD8 T cells in Susac syndrome. It was with random hexamers that 0.5 to 1 ug RNA was reverse transcribed. MiXCR, applied by TCRdb to the immunoSEQ multiplex PCR reads, yields one record per CDR3 protein. The table shows about 76,000 distinct CDR3 sequences, with around nine tenths occurring only once. The sequencing input was CD8+ T cells from PBMCs. These receptors originate from a human donor with multiple sclerosis.

V is TRBV9 and J is TRBJ1-2; no definite D call. Germline values: CDR1 SGDLS, CDR2 YYNGEE. V lost 1 base to trimming and J lost 3 bases, with 10 bases between them. The CDR3 is 14 residues long. Here the CDR3 reads CASSVFPEDYGYTF. As DNA, the CDR3 is TGTGCCAGCAGCGTATTCCCGGAGGACTATGGCTACACCTTC.

The chain recombines TRBV9 with TRBJ1-4; TRBD1 is a possible D gene (6 bases). Germline V gives CDR1 SGDLS, CDR2 YYNGEE. The CDR3 length is 13 residues. The V end was cut by 3 bases, the J end by 3 bases, with 6 bases between. The CDR3 DNA reads TGTGCCAGCAGCGAGGGGGCTAATGAAAAACTGTTTTTT. Its translation is CASSEGANEKLFF.

The chain has TRBV19 and TRBJ2-2; TRBD2 matches at 9 bases. Unmatched junction bases numbered 8, after V lost 2 bases and J lost 7 bases. CDR3 length: 16 residues. Germline CDR1 LNHDA, CDR2 SQIVND (reference sequence). The CDR3 protein is CASSIRREGRDGELFF. CDR3 bases: TGTGCCAGTAGTATAAGGCGGGAGGGCCGGGACGGGGAGCTGTTTTTT.

The CDR3: CASSLRGQGINEQFF. The CDR3 DNA reads as TGTGCCAGCAGTTTACGAGGACAGGGGATCAATGAGCAGTTCTTC. This chain connects TRBV28 to TRBJ2-1; the match to TRBD1 covers 9 bases. The ends lost 2 bases at V and 6 bases at J; junction bases unmatched: 5. From germline, CDR1 is MDHEN and CDR2 SYDVKM. The CDR3 length is 15 residues.

This clonotype appeared once. The V and J genes are TRBV9 and TRBJ2-7, with D perhaps matching TRBD1 (5 bases). This CDR3 contains 14 residues. Germline assignment: CDR1 SGDLS and CDR2 YYNGEE. V lost 3 bases to trimming and J lost 0 bases, with 10 bases between them. CDR3: CASSETASSYEQYF. The CDR3 DNA follows: TGTGCCAGCAGCGAGACAGCGAGCTCCTACGAGCAGTACTTC.

The chain carries TRBV15 and TRBJ2-1, with a weak D call TRBD2 (5 bases). Germline V gene lookup returns CDR1 LNHNV and CDR2 YYDKDF (reference sequence). The CDR3 contains 16 residues. V was trimmed by 4 bases and J by 2 bases, leaving 15 bases between them. In DNA, the CDR3 is TGTGCCACCAGCACCCCCACGGGAACACCCTACAATGAGCAGTTCTTC. This sequence encodes CATSTPTGTPYNEQFF.

The rearrangement joins TRBV7-8 to TRBJ2-7, with 7 bases that match TRBD2. The ends lost 2 bases at V and 4 bases at J; junction bases unmatched: 8. The CDR3 sequence is 15 residues long. Germline CDR1 is SGHVS and CDR2 is FQNEAQ. The CDR3 loop is CASSLIGGSGYEQYF. The CDR3 nucleotides are TGTGCCAGCAGCTTAATCGGCGGGAGCGGATACGAGCAGTACTTC. The complete variable domain, with remaining parts taken from reference TRBV7-8 and TRBJ2-7, reads GAGVSQSPRYKVAKRGQDVALRCDPISGHVSLFWYQQALGQGPEFLTYFQNEAQLDKSGLPSDRFFAERPEGSVSTLKIQRTQQEDSAVYLCASSLIGGSGYEQYFGPGTRLTVT.

The chain joins TRBV7-9 to TRBJ1-2; TRBD1 is a possible D gene (6 bases). Germline assignment: CDR1 SEHNR and CDR2 FQNEAQ (reference sequence). Trimming cost V 4 bases and J 2 bases, with 14 bases left between them. The CDR3 covers 15 residues. The CDR3 region is CASSSPSGANYGYTF. The CDR3, as DNA: TGTGCCAGCAGCTCGCCTTCGGGGGCGAACTATGGCTACACCTTC.

This chain links TRBV6-1 with TRBJ2-1; 12 nucleotides line up with TRBD2. The germline CDR1 and CDR2 sequences are MNHNS and SASEGT. This CDR3 spans 24 amino acids. Trimming at V came to 6 bases and at J to 0 bases, leaving 27 bases not matched to a gene. CDR3 loop: CASSESRLAGEGEGFRSSYNEQFF. In DNA form, the CDR3 reads TGTGCCAGCAGCGAATCAAGACTAGCGGGAGAGGGCGAGGGGTTCCGGAGCTCCTACAATGAGCAGTTCTTC.

V and J are TRBV3-1 and TRBJ1-2, with D possibly matching TRBD1 (5 bases). Germline CDR1 reads LGHDT; CDR2 reads YNNKEL (reference sequence). This CDR3 is built from 13 residues. Trimming cost V 4 bases and J 5 bases, with 11 bases left between them. Here the CDR3 reads CASSRRDSYGYTF. The CDR3 DNA sequence: TGTGCCAGCAGCCGCCGGGACTCTTATGGCTACACCTTC. The full variable domain, completed using reference TRBV3-1 and TRBJ1-2, is DTAVSQTPKYLVTQMGNDKSIKCEQNLGHDTMYWYKQDSKKFLKIMFSYNNKELIINETVPNRFSPKSPDKAHLNLHINSLELGDSAVYFCASSRRDSYGYTFGSGTRLTVV.

This sequence joins TRBV4-3 and TRBJ2-1, with 10 bases that match TRBD2. The CDR3 has 16 amino acids. Germline V gene lookup returns CDR1 LGHNA and CDR2 YSLEER. With V trimmed by 6 bases and J by 2 bases, 7 bases remained unmatched. The CDR3 region is CASSLFSGRPYNEQFF. CDR3 coding DNA: TGCGCCAGCAGTCTTTTTAGCGGGAGGCCCTACAATGAGCAGTTCTTC.

This clonotype showed up just once. As DNA, the CDR3 is TGTGCCAGCAGTTACTGGCAGGGAGGGGAAAAACTGTTTTTT. Its protein product is CASSYWQGGEKLFF. V usage is TRBV6-5 and J usage is TRBJ1-4, with D possibly being TRBD1 (5 bases). With 1 base removed from V and 8 bases from J, the gap between germline ends came to 11 bases. Germline CDR1 reads MNHEY; CDR2 reads SVGAGI. The length of the CDR3 is 14 residues.

V usage is TRBV18 and J usage is TRBJ2-2; 8 nucleotides match TRBD1. There are 16 residues in the CDR3. CDR1 and CDR2 from the germline V gene are KGHSH and LQKENI. V gave up 0 bases and J gave up 6 bases; unmatched junction bases: 6. This chain's CDR3 is CASSPPEVRGPGELFF. DNA of the CDR3: TGTGCCAGCTCACCACCGGAAGTCAGGGGGCCCGGGGAGCTGTTTTTT.

The V gene is TRBV9, the J gene TRBJ1-4; weak D call: TRBD1 (5 bases). The CDR3 runs to 14 residues. V shed 2 bases and J shed 8 bases, with 13 bases lying between them. Germline-derived CDR1 and CDR2 are SGDLS and YYNGEE. CDR3 residues: CASSVRGLDEKLFF. Written as DNA, the CDR3 is TGTGCCAGCAGCGTGAGGGGCCTGGACGAAAAACTGTTTTTT.

The rearrangement joins TRBV28 to TRBJ2-7; D may be TRBD2 (6 bases). Per the germline V gene, CDR1 is MDHEN and CDR2 is SYDVKM. V was trimmed by 4 bases and J by 3 bases, leaving 16 bases between them. This CDR3 has 15 amino acids. The CDR3: CASSYFSGLIYEQYF. Here the CDR3 DNA reads TGTGCCAGCAGTTATTTTAGCGGTCTGATCTACGAGCAGTACTTC.

CDR3 sequence (DNA): TGTGCCAGCAGCCCATGGGGGGATGGCACTGAAGCTTTCTTT. Encoded protein: CASSPWGDGTEAFF. The chain combines TRBV9 with TRBJ1-1, with D maybe TRBD1 (5 bases). Per the germline V gene, CDR1 is SGDLS and CDR2 is YYNGEE. This CDR3 spans 14 amino acids. V was clipped by 4 bases and J by 4 bases, with 14 bases between them.

Written as DNA, the CDR3 is TGTGCCAGCAGTTACGGACAGAAGTTGTGGGAGACCCAGTACTTC. It translates to CASSYGQKLWETQYF. The V call is TRBV12-3 or TRBV12-4, the J call TRBJ2-5; tentatively, D is TRBD1 (6 bases). V dropped 4 bases and J dropped 5 bases, with 17 bases sitting between them. This CDR3 has 15 amino acids.

This clonotype turned up a few times. The chain links TRBV5-1 to TRBJ2-1, with D unclear. CDR3 length: 12 amino acids. Germline CDR1 reads SGHRS; CDR2 reads YFSETQ. The V end lost 0 bases, the J end lost 6 bases, and 4 bases lay between the germline ends. CDR3 sequence reads: CASSLDLNEQFF. CDR3 in DNA: TGCGCCAGCAGCTTGGACCTCAATGAGCAGTTCTTC.

The count of this clonotype is one. CDR3 DNA: TGTGCCAGCAGTGAAGCAGGCGGGAGGGACATTCAGTACTTC. Translated: CASSEAGGRDIQYF. This chain uses TRBV6-1 with TRBJ2-4; 9 positions agree with TRBD2. The CDR3 is 14 residues long. The ends lost 0 bases at V and 8 bases at J; junction bases unmatched: 2. The germline V gene has CDR1 MNHNS and CDR2 SASEGT.

V and J are TRBV18 and TRBJ2-1, with TRBD1 as a possible D gene (6 bases). The CDR3 totals 15 residues. CDR1 KGHSH and CDR2 LQKENI come from the germline V gene. The V end lost 10 bases, the J end lost 7 bases, and 23 bases lay between the germline ends. The CDR3, as DNA: TGTGCCATCTCTACCACGGGACACCTTCGGAATGAGCAGTTCTTC. Protein product: CAISTTGHLRNEQFF.

The genes are TRBV5-1 and TRBJ2-1, with TRBD2 matching over 10 bases. J lost 4 bases, V lost 0 bases, and 4 bases had no gene match. This CDR3 is built from 16 residues. Germline V gene lookup returns CDR1 SGHRS and CDR2 YFSETQ. The CDR3 reads CASSLEGLADYNEQFF. The CDR3 DNA follows: TGCGCCAGCAGCTTGGAAGGACTAGCGGATTACAATGAGCAGTTCTTC.